The clone carrying this TCR beta chain was observed once. What it recognizes is unknown. This sample was included in a study of T cell responses to AZD1222 COVID-19 vaccine. General study points: In all cases, repertoires were sampled only after the peak T cell response. At 160-218 and 743-854, vaccine-associated CD4 TCRs were dominant, and they spanned spike. It should be noted that donors were predominantly white British and more often female, and clonal diversity was possibly underestimated.

The method was immunoSEQ multiplex PCR; TCRdb's version includes in-frame clones alone and lacks a portion of them. The table has about 150,000 clones, 92% seen once. The receptor's source is an adult who received the AZD1222 COVID-19 vaccine. The sample here was peripheral blood, taken 28 days after the second AZD1222 dose.

The CDR3 region has the DNA TGTGCCAGCAAAACCTTCAGGGGTAGTGAGCAGCCCCAGCATTTT. Its translation is CASKTFRGSEQPQHF. The genes are TRBV19 and TRBJ1-5; a weak D match, TRBD1 (6 bases). Trimming shortened V by 9 bases and J by 7 bases, and 22 bases separated the two germline ends. The CDR3 has 15 residues. CDR1 is LNHDA, CDR2 SQIVND, per germline (reference sequence).